Listed below are T cell receptor beta chains from one sample, sequenced in a study of long-term antiretroviral therapy in people with HIV. Repertoires were generated with immunoSEQ multiplex PCR, while TCRdb's copy carries only in-frame clones and drops some. The sample yields 45,000 or so clones, around 96% seen once. The specimen comprised unsorted PBMCs, sampled 3.7 years after starting antiretroviral therapy. All receptors derive from a woman between 50 and 59 years old with HIV. Both conserved end residues are trimmed from each CDR3. Each record gives: CDR3 protein, V gene, J gene.

cdr3_aa: ATSRDTGNYGYT
v_call: TRBV15
j_call: TRBJ1-2

cdr3_aa: SVEDGSGGAETQY
v_call: TRBV29-1
j_call: TRBJ2-5

cdr3_aa: ASSLVSQVNQPQH
v_call: TRBV7-2
j_call: TRBJ1-5

cdr3_aa: SVEEGTSGSSYEQY
v_call: TRBV29-1
j_call: TRBJ2-7

cdr3_aa: ASAKVGRGVGGNTIY
v_call: TRBV19
j_call: TRBJ1-3

cdr3_aa: ASSPNPGTAIYGYT
v_call: TRBV19
j_call: TRBJ1-2

cdr3_aa: ASSLSGGARETQY
v_call: TRBV6-5
j_call: TRBJ2-5

cdr3_aa: ASRILGGWDTEAF
v_call: TRBV6-5
j_call: TRBJ1-1

cdr3_aa: ASSPPAPSGDQETQY
v_call: TRBV18
j_call: TRBJ2-5

cdr3_aa: ASLGLAGETRSDTQY
v_call: TRBV2
j_call: TRBJ2-3

cdr3_aa: ASSLGPGAGDGYT
v_call: TRBV7-6
j_call: TRBJ1-2

cdr3_aa: ASSLESSGGAVQETQY
v_call: TRBV7-2
j_call: TRBJ2-5

cdr3_aa: AIRRGDHYEQY
v_call: TRBV10-3
j_call: TRBJ2-7

cdr3_aa: ASSQRQGGSGELF
v_call: TRBV27
j_call: TRBJ2-2

cdr3_aa: ASSILNTIY
v_call: TRBV19
j_call: TRBJ1-3

cdr3_aa: ASSPGLAGGFADTQY
v_call: TRBV7-2
j_call: TRBJ2-3

cdr3_aa: ASSPDGPSTDTQY
v_call: TRBV18
j_call: TRBJ2-3

cdr3_aa: ASSLQTAARHYT
v_call: TRBV5-4
j_call: TRBJ1-2

cdr3_aa: SVPGTGLGEAF
v_call: TRBV29-1
j_call: TRBJ1-1

cdr3_aa: ASSRTPRLAGSQETQY
v_call: TRBV11-2
j_call: TRBJ2-5

cdr3_aa: ASSASSGGGNTGELF
v_call: TRBV9
j_call: TRBJ2-2

cdr3_aa: ASSSRDPLPGTQY
v_call: TRBV9
j_call: TRBJ2-3

cdr3_aa: AISDQGRVAYEQY
v_call: TRBV10-3
j_call: TRBJ2-7

cdr3_aa: ASSLAGGSYEQY
v_call: TRBV5-1
j_call: TRBJ2-7

cdr3_aa: ASSITGPGGNYGYT
v_call: TRBV19
j_call: TRBJ1-2

cdr3_aa: ASSDPTGGEEKLF
v_call: TRBV2
j_call: TRBJ1-4

cdr3_aa: ASRRRLAGGTDTQY
v_call: TRBV5-1
j_call: TRBJ2-3

cdr3_aa: ASSQDKGEGGEKLF
v_call: TRBV4-2
j_call: TRBJ1-4

cdr3_aa: ASSQGGRTNQPQH
v_call: TRBV6-1
j_call: TRBJ1-5

cdr3_aa: ASSDHRDRGLYGYT
v_call: TRBV4-1
j_call: TRBJ1-2

cdr3_aa: ASSLGNQPQH
v_call: TRBV27
j_call: TRBJ1-5

cdr3_aa: ASSQATGTSYEQY
v_call: TRBV4-1
j_call: TRBJ2-7

cdr3_aa: ASSRFPGQGSLNSPLH
v_call: TRBV4-1
j_call: TRBJ1-6

cdr3_aa: TSSLARILVTNSPLH
v_call: TRBV7-8
j_call: TRBJ1-6

cdr3_aa: SVAKGTGAYEQY
v_call: TRBV29-1
j_call: TRBJ2-7

cdr3_aa: AWSVQGDAYGYT
v_call: TRBV30
j_call: TRBJ1-2

cdr3_aa: ASSFTGNTIY
v_call: TRBV7-9
j_call: TRBJ1-3

cdr3_aa: ASSPDHQGGYEQY
v_call: TRBV7-3
j_call: TRBJ2-7

cdr3_aa: ASGRDREEKLF
v_call: TRBV18
j_call: TRBJ1-4

cdr3_aa: ASSRTVGTGYNEQF
v_call: TRBV4-3
j_call: TRBJ2-1

cdr3_aa: ASSNWDRGAPEAF
v_call: TRBV6-5
j_call: TRBJ1-1

cdr3_aa: ASSFRGNQPQH
v_call: TRBV7-2
j_call: TRBJ1-5

cdr3_aa: ASGPRDEQF
v_call: TRBV12-5
j_call: TRBJ2-1

cdr3_aa: SVGMGPYEQY
v_call: TRBV29-1
j_call: NA

cdr3_aa: AISTSGLTDTQY
v_call: TRBV10-3
j_call: TRBJ2-3